This TCR beta chain was observed in a study of radiation and T cells in renal cell carcinoma. Study outcomes and limitations: Compared with controls, irradiated tumors had more, larger dominant CDR3 motifs.

To note about this clone: What it recognizes is unknown.

This sample's treatment: treatment-naive control, cytoreductive nephrectomy. Control tumor donors were several females and 10 to 12 males, median age approximately 58 years. The CDR3 extends over 14 amino acids. Unmatched junction bases numbered 5, after V lost 5 bases and J lost 5 bases. Germline V gene data show CDR1 as ENHRY and CDR2 as SYGVKD. The protocol was immunoSEQ multiplex PCR, while the TCRdb copy is restricted to in-frame clones and leaves out a portion. The sample has about 16,000 clones, about 53% seen once; the top ten hold approximately 10%. This specimen consisted of tumor tissue, obtained from a patient whose treatment was nephrectomy without radiotherapy. The V gene is TRBV10-3, the J gene TRBJ1-5; 8 bases are shared with TRBD1. The clonotype originates from a man in his forties with renal cell carcinoma. In DNA, the CDR3 is TGTGCCATCAGTATTGCAGGGGGCGATCAGCCCCAGCATTTT. This translates into CAISIAGGDQPQHF.